The sample holds one count of the clone carrying this T cell receptor beta chain. Its cognate antigen is unknown. The entry originates in a study of shared clonotypes between healthy human individuals. Whole-study results and caveats: In having few donors, the study represented limited genetic and exposure-history diversity.

The germline V gene has CDR1 SGHVS and CDR2 FQNEAQ. Unmatched junction bases numbered 9, after V lost 6 bases and J lost 1 base. The length of the CDR3 is 17 residues. Authors' methods: ImmunoSEQ supplied junction-only sequences lacking quality scores, so filtering was different. Here immunoSEQ multiplex PCR was the method, and the copy in TCRdb shows in-frame clones only, minus some. V, J and clone size are taken as reported in that table, and D and trimming were inferred from the DNA itself. The sample lists around 2.5 million clones; 90% to 95% were seen once. Sequencing was done on a sample of naive CD4+ T cells from PBMCs. As to subset: CD45RA+ positively selected. The receptor was isolated from a man younger than 35 in good health. Some clones in this sample may be carry-over from other donors' samples. V is TRBV7-8 and J is TRBJ1-5; TRBD1 agrees at 10 bases. The CDR3 sequence is CASSPDRGRESNQPQHF. CDR3 DNA: TGTGCCAGCAGTCCTGACAGGGGGCGTGAGAGCAATCAGCCCCAGCATTTT. Based on the CDR3 plus reference TRBV7-8 and TRBJ1-5, the full variable domain is GAGVSQSPRYKVAKRGQDVALRCDPISGHVSLFWYQQALGQGPEFLTYFQNEAQLDKSGLPSDRFFAERPEGSVSTLKIQRTQQEDSAVYLCASSPDRGRESNQPQHFGDGTRLSIL.